This section outlines one T cell receptor beta chain sequence together with its context. With a J-beta primer mix and a sample-barcoded 5' primer, a second PCR ran 7 to 11 cycles. Every single cDNA molecule received a tag from a template-switch adaptor with 12 random nucleotides. Each sample yielded at least 2.5 million CDR3-containing paired-end reads. Via MiXCR, TCRdb re-called the 5' RACE reads, giving one row per CDR3 protein. The data hold some 900,000 distinct CDR3 sequences, with under 35% observed a single time. CDR1 and CDR2 from the germline V gene are DFQATT and SNEGSKA (reference sequence). The CDR3 loop spans 11 amino acids. V lost 3 bases and J lost 7, with 10 bases in between. The data belong to a study of blood T cells in healthy people across ages. Donation came from healthy Caucasian individuals in Russia who were aged about 6 to 100. The sample, about 9.2 milliliters of peripheral blood, was drawn from each donor.

The receptor comes from a woman aged 80 or over in good health. This rearrangement joins TRBV20-1 to TRBJ2-7, with D tentatively TRBD2 (6 bases). Sequencing was carried out using blood. In DNA, the CDR3 is TGCAGTGCTAGCCGCGGGATGGAGCAGTACTTC. Residues: CSASRGMEQYF.